Presented here are 25 T cell receptor beta chains from one specimen sequenced in a study of spatial heterogeneity in lung cancer. Time point noted: sample taken at primary tumor resection. Researchers sequenced whole RNA taken from tumor, nontumor lung or frozen PBMC without sorting. TCRdb re-derived calls from the 5' RACE reads in MiXCR, one entry per CDR3 protein. The sample lists approximately 52,000 distinct CDR3 sequences, approximately 5% occurring once. Material: PBMCs, obtained at surgery. Receptors originate from a male donor with early-stage non-small cell lung cancer.

This clonotype was detected ten times or more. The J gene is TRBJ2-1, the V gene TRBV5-5, with 15 bases lining up with TRBD2. J gave up 7 bases and V 4 bases, and 6 bases lay outside the gene matches. The CDR3 is 16 amino acids. In germline, CDR1 is SGHKS, CDR2 YYEKEE (reference sequence). CDR3 sequence (DNA): TGTGCCAGCAGCACACGGACTAGCGGGAGGGGAAATGAGCAGTTCTTC. This codes for CASSTRTSGRGNEQFF.

At least ten counts were recorded for this clonotype. This CDR3 is CASSPRPQPGQQQFF. The CDR3 bases are TGTGCCAGCAGTCCCCGGCCCCAGCCGGGGCAACAGCAGTTCTTC. The chain links TRBV27 to TRBJ2-1; D is perhaps TRBD1 or TRBD2 (5 bases each). The germline V gene has CDR1 MNHEY and CDR2 SMNVEV (reference sequence). The CDR3 spans 15 residues. V gave up 5 bases and J gave up 11 bases, with 22 bases separating them.

This clonotype has a count of ten or more. This chain links TRBV19 with TRBJ2-3; D unclear. The CDR3 covers 13 residues. Germline loops: CDR1 LNHDA, CDR2 SQIVND (reference sequence). The ends were cut back, 5 bases at V and 1 base at J, with 7 bases in the middle. The CDR3 is CASSAFGTDTQYF. The CDR3 region has the DNA TGTGCCAGTAGTGCGTTCGGCACAGATACGCAGTATTTT.

This clonotype has a count of ten or more. The chain combines TRBV7-8 with TRBJ2-7, with 9 bases identical to TRBD2. The CDR3 has 14 amino acids. CDR1 SGHVS and CDR2 FQNEAQ come from the germline V gene. Unmatched junction bases numbered 4, after V lost 4 bases and J lost 3 bases. CDR3 amino acids: CASSYSTSGYEQYF. As DNA, the CDR3 is TGTGCCAGCAGCTACTCGACTAGCGGCTACGAGCAGTACTTC.

This clonotype showed up many times. This chain joins TRBV5-1 and TRBJ1-2, with D uncertain. The V and J ends lost 2 bases and 0 bases respectively, with 11 bases between them. Germline V lookup: CDR1 SGHRS, CDR2 YFSETQ. This CDR3 is 15 amino acids long. Here the CDR3 DNA reads TGCGCCAGCAGCTTAGAGATCGGAACTAACTATGGCTACACCTTC. The encoded protein is CASSLEIGTNYGYTF.

Comments on this clonotype: A much larger clone is a single base away; this may be a read error. The chain recombines TRBV5-4 with TRBJ2-1, with D perhaps given as TRBD1 or TRBD2 (5 bases each). Trimming removed 4 bases from V and 6 bases from J, with 20 bases in between. This CDR3 contains 16 residues. Germline V CDR1 and CDR2: SGHNT, YYREEE (reference sequence). As DNA, the CDR3 is TGTGCCAGCAGCGCCGGTGGACAACGGGGTTCCAATGAGCAGTTCTTC. It yields the protein CASSAGGQRGSNEQFF.

This chain connects TRBV20-1 to TRBJ1-4, with a possible D match to TRBD1 (5 bases). V was clipped by 5 bases and J by 3 bases, with 16 bases between them. This CDR3 spans 15 amino acids. Germline lookup yields CDR1 DFQATT and CDR2 SNEGSKA (reference sequence). This CDR3 is CSASIPGLANEKLFF. CDR3 in DNA: TGCAGTGCTTCTATTCCGGGACTGGCTAATGAAAAACTGTTTTTT.

This chain links TRBV5-6 with TRBJ1-2, with TRBD1 identical over 7 bases. The CDR3 is made up of 14 amino acids. Per the germline V gene, CDR1 is SGHDT and CDR2 is YYEEEE. V shed 0 bases, J shed 3 bases, and the junction held 2 bases outside the gene matches. The CDR3 protein is CASSLGQGDYGYTF. The CDR3 DNA reads TGTGCCAGCAGCTTGGGACAGGGAGACTATGGCTACACCTTC.

Many counts were recorded for this clonotype. The V gene is TRBV20-1, the J gene TRBJ2-1; 7 positions match TRBD2. Germline-derived CDR1 and CDR2 are DFQATT and SNEGSKA (reference sequence). Trimming cost V 1 base and J 10 bases; bases outside gene matches: 10. The CDR3 contains 14 residues. CDR3 amino acids: CSARGPSGSEEQFF. For the CDR3, the DNA is TGCAGTGCTAGAGGGCCTAGCGGCAGTGAAGAGCAGTTCTTC.

This clonotype has ten or more counts. The genes are TRBV9 and TRBJ1-1; 9 bases agree with TRBD1. The CDR3 length is 13 residues. Germline CDR1 reads SGDLS; CDR2 reads YYNGEE. Trimming cost V 3 bases and J 5 bases; bases outside gene matches: 2. Here the CDR3 reads CASSADRGTEAFF. The CDR3 DNA is TGTGCCAGCAGCGCCGACAGGGGGACTGAAGCTTTCTTT.

The chain recombines TRBV9 with TRBJ1-3; D not resolved. The CDR3 runs 13 residues. Germline V gene lookup returns CDR1 SGDLS and CDR2 YYNGEE. V was shortened by 3 bases and J by 4 bases, with 8 bases between the two germline ends. In DNA, the CDR3 is TGTGCCAGCAGCGCAGGAAGGGGAAACACCATATATTTT. Translated, it gives CASSAGRGNTIYF.

This clonotype was observed at least ten times. The chain links TRBV29-1 to TRBJ2-5; D may match TRBD1 or TRBD2 (5 bases each). Trimming left V 6 bases short and J 5 bases short, with 28 bases between. This CDR3 contains 17 residues. Germline lookup yields CDR1 SQVTM and CDR2 ANQGSEA. The CDR3 DNA reads TGCAGCGTCCGGGGAGACAGAATGGGGCTAAAAAGGGAGACCCAGTACTTC. Residues: CSVRGDRMGLKRETQYF. The full variable domain, with the rest looked up from reference TRBV29-1 and TRBJ2-5, is SAVISQKPSRDICQRGTSLTIQCQVDSQVTMMFWYRQQPGQSLTLIATANQGSEATYESGFVIDKFPISRPNLTFSTLTVSNMSPEDSSIYLCSVRGDRMGLKRETQYFGPGTRLLVL.

The table lists this clonotype with many counts. The rearrangement uses TRBV11-3 and TRBJ2-1, with 7 bases fitting TRBD1. The CDR3 length is 15 residues. Trimming at V came to 5 bases and at J to 5 bases, leaving 9 bases not matched to a gene. Germline V CDR1 and CDR2: SGHNT, YENEEA. The CDR3 sequence: CASSPGQVWDNEQFF. CDR3 nucleotide sequence: TGTGCCAGCAGCCCAGGACAGGTTTGGGACAATGAGCAGTTCTTC. Full variable domain (remainder filled in from reference TRBV11-3 and TRBJ2-1): EAGVVQSPRYKIIEKKQPVAFWCNPISGHNTLYWYLQNLGQGPELLIRYENEEAVDDSQLPKDRFSAERLKGVDSTLKIQPAELGDSAVYLCASSPGQVWDNEQFFGPGTRLTVL.

This clonotype has at least ten counts. The chain joins TRBV24-1 to TRBJ1-2, with no clear D. V lost 3 bases, J lost 4 bases, and 11 bases lay in between. Germline lookup yields CDR1 KGHDR and CDR2 SFDVKD. The length of the CDR3 is 14 residues. The CDR3 protein is CATSDASLIYGYTF. CDR3 bases: TGTGCCACCAGTGATGCGAGTTTAATCTATGGCTACACCTTC.

This clonotype came up many times. V usage is TRBV6-2 or TRBV6-3 and J usage is TRBJ2-5, with D perhaps matching TRBD1 (6 bases). Per the germline V gene, CDR1 is MNHEY and CDR2 is SVGEGT. V was trimmed by 4 bases and J by 6 bases, leaving 15 bases between them. The CDR3 contains 14 residues. CDR3 amino acids: CASSFPDSTKTQYF. The CDR3 region has the DNA TGTGCCAGCAGTTTCCCGGACAGTACAAAGACCCAGTACTTC.

This clonotype was found many times. The chain employs TRBV27 and TRBJ2-1; TRBD2 matches 8 bases. The V segment lost 4 bases and the J segment 3 bases; nucleotides outside the gene matches: 2. Germline loops: CDR1 MNHEY, CDR2 SMNVEV (reference sequence). This CDR3 spans 14 amino acids. The CDR3 DNA follows: TGTGCCAGCAGTTGGGGGACTAGCTACAATGAGCAGTTCTTC. Protein product: CASSWGTSYNEQFF.

This clonotype occurred many times. The V gene is TRBV15, the J gene TRBJ2-5, with TRBD1 as a possible D gene (5 bases). With 4 bases removed from V and 2 bases from J, the gap between germline ends came to 8 bases. The CDR3 runs to 13 residues. CDR1 LNHNV and CDR2 YYDKDF come from the germline V gene (reference sequence). The CDR3 reads CATSIQGQETQYF. The CDR3 DNA follows: TGTGCCACCAGCATCCAGGGACAAGAGACCCAGTACTTC.

This clonotype was detected many times. The V and J genes are TRBV9 and TRBJ2-2, with D tentatively TRBD2 (6 bases). The V and J ends lost 0 bases and 0 bases respectively, with 6 bases between them. This CDR3 is built from 15 residues. Per germline, CDR1 SGDLS and CDR2 YYNGEE. Here the CDR3 DNA reads TGTGCCAGCAGCGTAGTAGCGGCGAACACCGGGGAGCTGTTTTTT. Translation: CASSVVAANTGELFF. Variable domain in full (rest from reference TRBV9 and TRBJ2-2): DSGVTQTPKHLITATGQRVTLRCSPRSGDLSVYWYQQSLDQGLQFLIQYYNGEERAKGNILERFSAQQFPDLHSELNLSSLELGDSALYFCASSVVAANTGELFFGEGSRLTVL.

This clonotype was observed a few times. The chain is built from TRBV7-2 and TRBJ2-1, with TRBD2 matching over 13 bases. Germline V gives CDR1 SGHTA, CDR2 FQGNSA. V shed 5 bases, J shed 15 bases, and the junction held 10 bases outside the gene matches. The CDR3 consists of 14 residues. CDR3 sequence: CASSTGTSGMAWFF. The DNA of the CDR3 is TGTGCCAGCAGCACCGGGACTAGCGGGATGGCTTGGTTCTTC.

This clonotype has at least ten counts. This chain uses TRBV27 with TRBJ2-5; no clear D. Germline V CDR1 and CDR2: MNHEY, SMNVEV (reference sequence). V was pared by 5 bases and J by 0 bases, with 7 bases between. The CDR3 length is 13 residues. Here the CDR3 DNA reads TGTGCCAGCAGTCCTTCCAACCAAGAGACCCAGTACTTC. Amino acid sequence: CASSPSNQETQYF.

This clonotype showed up many times. J is TRBJ2-3 and V is TRBV20-1; no definite D call. CDR3 size: 15 residues. Germline CDR1 is DFQATT and CDR2 is SNEGSKA (reference sequence). The ends were cut back, 3 bases at V and 0 bases at J, with 13 bases in the middle. CDR3 DNA sequence: TGCAGTGCTAGGTTCTTGGGCGGTAGCACAGATACGCAGTATTTT. This encodes CSARFLGGSTDTQYF.

This clonotype appeared many times. The chain couples TRBV20-1 to TRBJ2-7; TRBD2 is a possible D gene (6 bases). The V and J ends lost 1 base and 4 bases respectively, with 17 bases between them. The CDR3 runs to 15 residues. Germline assignment: CDR1 DFQATT and CDR2 SNEGSKA (reference sequence). The CDR3 loop is CSARGRERGEYEQYF. CDR3 in DNA: TGCAGTGCTAGAGGACGGGAGCGAGGGGAGTACGAGCAGTACTTC.

Many counts were recorded for this clonotype. V is TRBV12-3 or TRBV12-4 and J is TRBJ1-3; 8 bases are shared with TRBD1. This CDR3 spans 16 amino acids. Trimming removed 0 bases from V and 2 bases from J; junction bases left unmatched: 3. The CDR3 loop reads CASSLAGQVPGNTIYF. The CDR3 DNA sequence: TGTGCCAGCAGTTTAGCGGGACAGGTCCCTGGAAACACCATATATTTT.

This clonotype was found many times. This chain joins TRBV6-5 and TRBJ1-3; D gene unclear. The CDR3 is 13 residues long. Deletions cut 0 bases from V and 3 bases from J, with 3 bases between. CDR1 MNHEY and CDR2 SVGAGI come from the germline V gene. CDR3 protein: CASSYSFGNTIYF. The CDR3 region has the DNA TGTGCCAGCAGTTACTCATTTGGAAACACCATATATTTT.

The chain recombines TRBV28 with TRBJ2-7; TRBD1 matches at 9 bases. The CDR3 runs 17 residues. Trimming removed 5 bases from V and 2 bases from J; junction bases left unmatched: 13. Germline V lookup: CDR1 MDHEN, CDR2 SYDVKM. The chain's CDR3 is CASSPGGWDRATYEQYF. DNA of the CDR3: TGTGCCAGCAGTCCCGGGGGGTGGGACAGGGCTACCTACGAGCAGTACTTC.